This T cell receptor beta chain was identified during a study of PD-1 blockade in mismatch repair-deficient tumors. General study results and limits: Tumor-resident clones, often undetectable pretreatment in blood, expanded then contracted after pembrolizumab.

As regards this clone: Its antigen remains unknown.

Germline-derived CDR1 and CDR2 are SGDLS and YYNGEE. The CDR3 covers 18 residues. The trim removed 3 bases at V and 2 bases at J, leaving 9 bases unmatched. The data were produced by immunoSEQ multiplex PCR, yet TCRdb's version contains in-frame clones alone and is incomplete. The repertoire consists of around 39,000 clones, with over 80% occurring once and the leading ten covering about 1.1%. The receptor was isolated from an adult with mismatch repair-deficient cancer. The V and J genes are TRBV9 and TRBJ2-1; the match to TRBD2 covers 12 bases. The sample consisted of PBMCs, taken roughly 40 weeks after starting pembrolizumab. CDR3 region: CASSAFPSGRAPYNEQFF. The DNA for the CDR3 is TGTGCCAGCAGCGCCTTTCCTAGCGGGAGGGCCCCCTACAATGAGCAGTTCTTC.